Each of the 26 T cell receptor beta chains below was sequenced from the same sample in a study of T-cell reconstitution after alpha-beta-depleted transplantation in children. The TCRbeta library incorporated unique molecular identifiers. TCRdb analysed the PCR reads with MiXCR anew, one entry per CDR3 protein. The sample includes some 29,000 distinct CDR3 sequences, 6.3% of them seen just once. The sample consisted of PBMCs, mostly from graft donor cells, taken 180 days after TCRalphabeta/CD19-depleted stem cell transplant. These receptors were obtained from a male patient under 18 who had a stem cell transplant for acute myeloid leukemia, so the T cells may come from the graft donor.

The rearrangement uses TRBV24-1 and TRBJ2-5; the D gene is possibly TRBD1 (7 bases). Germline CDR1 is KGHDR and CDR2 is SFDVKD. The V end was cut by 2 bases, the J end by 9 bases, with 18 bases between. This CDR3 is built from 15 residues. CDR3 nucleotides: TGTGCCACCAGTGATTCCCGTCGTCAGGGGGGTTCCCAGTACTTC. It translates to CATSDSRRQGGSQYF.

This clonotype was counted at least ten times. The V call is TRBV5-1, the J call TRBJ2-2; D is perhaps TRBD2 (6 bases). Germline lookup yields CDR1 SGHRS and CDR2 YFSETQ. This CDR3 is built from 16 residues. Deletions cut 0 bases from V and 7 bases from J, with 16 bases between. CDR3 in amino acids: CASSLASGGLGGELFF. DNA for the CDR3: TGCGCCAGCAGCTTGGCATCCGGGGGTCTCGGCGGGGAGCTGTTTTTT.

This clonotype has a count of ten or more. The chain combines TRBV20-1 with TRBJ1-2, with D hard to call. Trimming took off 3 bases at V and 2 bases at J, with 7 bases between the two ends. The CDR3 consists of 12 residues. In germline, CDR1 is DFQATT, CDR2 SNEGSKA (reference sequence). The CDR3: CSASSVNYGYTF. CDR3 coding DNA: TGCAGTGCTAGTTCTGTGAACTATGGCTACACCTTC.

In this sample, this clonotype turned up many times. This chain joins TRBV6-2 or TRBV6-3 and TRBJ2-7; D perhaps matches TRBD2 (6 bases). From germline, CDR1 is MNHEY and CDR2 SVGEGT. The length of the CDR3 is 15 residues. The V end was cut by 8 bases, the J end by 0 bases, with 17 bases between. The CDR3 loop is CASGDGWRDSYEQYF. The CDR3 DNA is TGTGCCAGCGGGGACGGGTGGCGGGACTCCTACGAGCAGTACTTC.

This clonotype has at least ten counts. The genes are TRBV5-1 and TRBJ2-1; D call uncertain. V lost 0 bases to trimming and J lost 9 bases, with 7 bases between them. This CDR3 is 12 amino acids long. Germline V gene data show CDR1 as SGHRS and CDR2 as YFSETQ. CDR3 sequence reads: CASSLATGEQFF. The CDR3 DNA follows: TGCGCCAGCAGCTTGGCGACTGGTGAGCAGTTCTTC.

This clonotype was seen at least ten times. J is TRBJ2-7 and V is TRBV5-4, with 9 positions matching TRBD1. The J segment lost 5 bases and the V segment lost 3 bases, leaving 3 bases of the junction unmatched. The length of the CDR3 is 13 residues. The germline V gene has CDR1 SGHNT and CDR2 YYREEE (reference sequence). The CDR3 DNA sequence: TGTGCCAGCAGCTCCGGACAGGGGAACGAGCAGTACTTC. Amino acid sequence: CASSSGQGNEQYF. Full variable domain (remainder filled in from reference TRBV5-4 and TRBJ2-7): ETGVTQSPTHLIKTRGQQVTLRCSSQSGHNTVSWYQQALGQGPQFIFQYYREEENGRGNFPPRFSGLQFPNYSSELNVNALELDDSALYLCASSSGQGNEQYFGPGTRLTVT.

This clonotype was counted at least ten times. This chain links TRBV5-5 with TRBJ1-3, with 8 bases that match TRBD1. Germline V gives CDR1 SGHKS, CDR2 YYEKEE (reference sequence). CDR3 size: 16 residues. The V and J ends lost 0 bases and 0 bases, in that order; junction bases with no gene match: 2. This chain's CDR3 is CASSLAGQASGNTIYF. Written as DNA, the CDR3 is TGTGCCAGCAGCTTGGCGGGACAGGCCTCTGGAAACACCATATATTTT.

Many counts were recorded for this clonotype. This chain joins TRBV11-3 and TRBJ2-2; the match to TRBD1 covers 8 bases. J was trimmed by 5 bases and V by 2 bases; bases with no gene match: 7. Germline values: CDR1 SGHNT, CDR2 YENEEA. The CDR3 covers 16 residues. The chain's CDR3 is CASSLNQGAETGELFF. In DNA form, the CDR3 reads TGTGCCAGCAGCTTAAATCAGGGGGCGGAAACCGGGGAGCTGTTTTTT.

CDR3 protein: CASSLEPQNYGYTF. CDR3 in DNA: TGTGCCAGCAGCTTGGAGCCCCAAAACTATGGCTACACCTTC. The chain carries TRBV5-4 and TRBJ1-2; D remains unclear. Germline V lookup: CDR1 SGHNT, CDR2 YYREEE (reference sequence). V lost 0 bases, J lost 2 bases, and 8 bases lay in between. The CDR3 spans 14 residues.

This clonotype came up many times. A read error may account for a junction end that differs from germline. This rearrangement joins TRBV28 to TRBJ1-1, with D hard to call. CDR1 is MDHEN and CDR2 is SYDVKM in the germline V gene. The CDR3 is made up of 13 amino acids. The CDR3 loop is CASSYDPGTEVFF. In DNA form, the CDR3 reads TGTGCCAGCAGTTATGACCCCGGCACTGAAGTTTTCTTT.

The chain recombines TRBV10-3 with TRBJ2-4; perhaps TRBD2 as D (6 bases). The CDR3 contains 16 residues. V was trimmed by 6 bases and J by 9 bases, leaving 24 bases between them. Germline values: CDR1 ENHRY, CDR2 SYGVKD. This CDR3 is CAISPGLSGSRSIQYF. CDR3 sequence (DNA): TGTGCCATCAGCCCGGGACTTTCAGGGAGTAGAAGCATTCAGTACTTC.

This clonotype was counted ten times or more. CDR3 in DNA: TGCAGTGCTAGATGGACTAGCGGGAGGATCAATGAGCAGTTCTTC. This codes for CSARWTSGRINEQFF. The rearrangement joins TRBV20-1 to TRBJ2-1; 14 nucleotides line up with TRBD2. CDR3 length: 15 residues. V shed 2 bases, J shed 6 bases, and the junction held 3 bases outside the gene matches. The V gene's germline CDR1 is DFQATT and CDR2 SNEGSKA (reference sequence).

The sample holds many counts of this clonotype. V is TRBV4-3 and J is TRBJ1-2; 8 bases line up with TRBD1. This CDR3 is 15 amino acids long. V lost 0 bases, J lost 3 bases, and 3 bases stayed unmatched. Germline V gene lookup returns CDR1 LGHNA and CDR2 YSLEER. CDR3 nucleotide sequence: TGCGCCAGCAGCCAAGATCCAGGGGGCGACTATGGCTACACCTTC. Its protein product is CASSQDPGGDYGYTF.

Judged by abundance, this clonotype is medium-sized (0.01 to 0.1%). The CDR3 DNA sequence: TGCAGCTTAGGGGAGGCGACCCAGTACTTC. It encodes CSLGEATQYF. This chain joins TRBV29-1 and TRBJ2-5; possibly TRBD2 for D (6 bases). CDR3 size: 10 residues. Trimming cost V 8 bases and J 7 bases, with 11 bases left between them. CDR1 is SQVTM and CDR2 is ANQGSEA in the germline V gene. The variable domain in full, completed from reference TRBV29-1 and TRBJ2-5, reads SAVISQKPSRDICQRGTSLTIQCQVDSQVTMMFWYRQQPGQSLTLIATANQGSEATYESGFVIDKFPISRPNLTFSTLTVSNMSPEDSSIYLCSLGEATQYFGPGTRLLVL.

This clonotype was observed a few times. The V and J genes are TRBV29-1 and TRBJ1-1, with TRBD1 matching 7 bases. This CDR3 is 15 amino acids long. Germline CDR1 SQVTM, CDR2 ANQGSEA. V lost 7 bases and J lost 1; bases outside the gene matches: 12. The CDR3 region is CSAYRQGERNTEAFF. CDR3 bases: TGCAGCGCCTACCGACAGGGCGAGAGGAACACTGAAGCTTTCTTT.

There are many counts of this clonotype. The gene calls are TRBV12-3 or TRBV12-4 and TRBJ2-1; 9 bases map to TRBD2. J was trimmed by 7 bases and V by 3 bases; bases with no gene match: 13. This CDR3 has 17 residues. CDR3 sequence (DNA): TGTGCCAGCAGTTTCCCTGCCCGGGGCGGGAGGGCAAATGAGCAGTTCTTC. The encoded protein is CASSFPARGGRANEQFF.

This clonotype was seen repeatedly, ten times or more. This chain links TRBV10-3 with TRBJ2-5, with TRBD1 identical over 7 bases. V dropped 8 bases and J dropped 7; count of bases not matched to a gene: 4. Germline-derived CDR1 and CDR2 are ENHRY and SYGVKD. CDR3 size: 11 residues. Written as DNA, the CDR3 is TGTGCCATCTCATCAGGGGGGACCCAGTACTTC. Its translation is CAISSGGTQYF.

This clonotype was observed a few times. The genes are TRBV5-3 and TRBJ2-3, with 8 bases fitting TRBD2. TRBV5-3 is placed among ORFs of uncertain function. CDR3 size: 18 residues. J gave up 1 base and V 4 bases, and 14 bases lay outside the gene matches. The CDR3 DNA reads as TGTGCCAGAAGCCTCTCATCTTCGGCGGGAGGAGGCACAGATACGCAGTATTTT. Protein sequence: CARSLSSSAGGGTDTQYF.

This clonotype was counted ten times or more. This rearrangement joins TRBV5-1 to TRBJ2-5; D may be TRBD2 (6 bases). Trimming took off 7 bases at V and 1 base at J, with 20 bases between the two ends. The CDR3 spans 16 residues. CDR1 and CDR2 from the germline V gene are SGHRS and YFSETQ. CDR3 sequence (DNA): TGCGCCAGCGCTCTGGGAGGTAGCGGAACCCAAGAGACCCAGTACTTC. Translation: CASALGGSGTQETQYF.

A note on this clonotype: Since a much larger clone is just one base distant, this may be a read error. The chain recombines TRBV5-1 with TRBJ1-4; D might be TRBD1 (5 bases). Per germline, CDR1 SGHRS and CDR2 YFSETQ. This CDR3 has 11 amino acids. In DNA, the CDR3 is TGCGCCAGAAGCTCAGGGGAAAAACTGTTTTTT. This sequence encodes CARSSGEKLFF.

This clonotype is classed as medium-sized. J is TRBJ1-1 and V is TRBV5-1; D gene unclear. This CDR3 has 15 amino acids. CDR1 is SGHRS and CDR2 is YFSETQ in the germline V gene. Between the trimmed V and J ends, which lost 6 bases and 5 bases, there was a span of 20 bases. The CDR3 spells CASTEEAGLKTEAFF. CDR3 sequence (DNA): TGCGCCAGCACCGAGGAGGCCGGCCTCAAAACTGAAGCTTTCTTT.

This clonotype has at least ten counts. The J gene is TRBJ2-7, the V gene TRBV12-3 or TRBV12-4, with 10 bases lining up with TRBD2. V was clipped by 3 bases and J by 1 base; unmatched bases: 3. The length of the CDR3 is 15 residues. The CDR3, as DNA: TGTGCCAGCAGTTTGAAGACTAGCGGGTCCTACGAGCAGTACTTC. It translates to CASSLKTSGSYEQYF.

This clonotype showed up many times. The DNA for the CDR3 is TGCGCCAGCAGCCACCTCGCCGGGAAAAGCGTTCTGGGTGAAAAACTGTTTTTT. It translates to CASSHLAGKSVLGEKLFF. The chain recombines TRBV4-3 with TRBJ1-4; D unclear. The V and J ends lost 3 bases and 7 bases respectively, with 24 bases between them. The CDR3 covers 18 residues. Germline CDR1 reads LGHNA; CDR2 reads YSLEER.

Many counts were recorded for this clonotype. The chain joins TRBV7-9 to TRBJ2-1, with D uncertain. Germline V lookup: CDR1 SEHNR, CDR2 FQNEAQ (reference sequence). V lost 6 bases, J lost 6 bases, and 24 bases lay in between. The length of the CDR3 is 17 residues. The CDR3 protein is CASRGAPLGRQSNEQFF. DNA of the CDR3: TGTGCCAGCAGAGGCGCCCCCCTTGGGCGCCAGAGCAATGAGCAGTTCTTC.

This clonotype occurred many times. The chain uses TRBV12-3 or TRBV12-4 and TRBJ2-7; D possibly corresponds to TRBD2 (5 bases). The CDR3 sequence is 15 residues long. Trimming took off 3 bases at V and 2 bases at J, with 14 bases between the two ends. CDR3 nucleotides: TGTGCCAGCAGTTTGTCGGGGAGTGTAACCTACGAGCAGTACTTC. Translating gives CASSLSGSVTYEQYF.

This clonotype appeared many times. The rearrangement joins TRBV6-5 to TRBJ2-1; TRBD2 might be the D (6 bases). The CDR3 spans 17 residues. Germline V gene data show CDR1 as MNHEY and CDR2 as SVGAGI. V lost 0 bases and J lost 1, with 13 bases in between. The CDR3 spells CASSYSTAGQSYNEQFF. CDR3 nucleotide sequence: TGTGCCAGCAGTTACTCGACAGCGGGCCAATCCTACAATGAGCAGTTCTTC.